A single sample is the source of the 2 T cell receptor beta chains below, sequenced in a study of control samples from healthy donors and cancer patients. Sequenced by immunoSEQ multiplex PCR; TCRdb stores in-frame clones only, minus some. The sample includes 70,000 to 95,000 clones, approximately 93% seen only once; the top ten take 1.3%. Sequencing input: PBMCs. The origin of the receptors is a woman between 40 and 55 years old with lung cancer.

The genes are TRBV11-2 and TRBJ2-7; TRBD1 matches at 7 bases. V shed 8 bases, J shed 2 bases, and the junction held 9 bases outside the gene matches. The CDR3 covers 14 residues. Looked up from germline, CDR1 is SGHAT and CDR2 is FQNNGV. The CDR3, as DNA: TGTGCCAGCGCAGCCTTCCAGGGGGCCTACGAGCAGTACTTC. It encodes CASAAFQGAYEQYF.

Only one count was recorded for this clone. The chain is built from TRBV7-2 and TRBJ2-1; maybe TRBD1 (5 bases). The V gene lost 4 bases and the J gene lost 0 bases, with 10 bases spanning the gap. This CDR3 comprises 15 residues. Germline lookup yields CDR1 SGHTA and CDR2 FQGNSA. CDR3 residues: CASSSTASSYNEQFF. CDR3 DNA: TGTGCCAGCAGCTCGACAGCGAGCTCCTACAATGAGCAGTTCTTC.